Below, 22 T cell receptor beta chains from the same sample are listed, as sequenced in a study of control samples from healthy donors and cancer patients. This table comes from immunoSEQ multiplex PCR, and its TCRdb copy is limited to in-frame clones, with some not included. Of more than 95,000 clones listed, 87% are singletons. The sample taken for sequencing was blood. All receptors derive from a middle-aged man in good health.

The chain joins TRBV11-3 to TRBJ1-3, with D perhaps TRBD1 (6 bases). Germline V gene data show CDR1 as SGHNT and CDR2 as YENEEA. CDR3 length equals 15 residues. V gave up 3 bases and J gave up 0 bases, with 9 bases separating them. CDR3 in DNA: TGTGCCAGCAGCTTGGACAGCTACTCTGGAAACACCATATATTTT. The encoded protein is CASSLDSYSGNTIYF.

V gene TRBV7-2 combines with J gene TRBJ2-3; 8 bases match TRBD1. The CDR3 is 16 amino acids. Germline V gene data show CDR1 as SGHTA and CDR2 as FQGNSA. Losses at the gene ends were 6 bases for V and 2 bases for J; bases not matched to a gene: 10. The chain's CDR3 is CASRVSGTGPTDTQYF. In DNA form, the CDR3 reads TGTGCCAGCAGGGTTTCCGGGACAGGACCCACAGATACGCAGTATTTT. Looking up the rest from reference TRBV7-2 and TRBJ2-3 gives the full variable domain: GAGVSQSPSNKVTEKGKDVELRCDPISGHTALYWYRQSLGQGLEFLIYFQGNSAPDKSGLPSDRFSAERTGGSVSTLTIQRTQQEDSAVYLCASRVSGTGPTDTQYFGPGTRLTVL.

This clone appeared a single time. The J gene is TRBJ2-1, the V gene TRBV2; weak D call: TRBD1 (7 bases). The V gene's germline CDR1 is SNHLY and CDR2 FYNNEI. V was cut by 7 bases and J by 8 bases, with 9 bases left in between. The CDR3 extends over 11 amino acids. The CDR3 protein is CASTGGYEQFF. The DNA for the CDR3 is TGTGCCAGCACAGGGGGGTATGAGCAGTTCTTC.

V usage is TRBV11-3 and J usage is TRBJ1-1, with D possibly matching TRBD1 (6 bases). This CDR3 has 13 residues. Germline values: CDR1 SGHNT, CDR2 YENEEA. The V gene lost 8 bases and the J gene lost 1 base, with 11 bases spanning the gap. CDR3 region: CASGQGPNTEAFF. The CDR3 nucleotides read TGTGCCAGCGGGCAGGGGCCGAACACTGAAGCTTTCTTT.

This sequence joins TRBV4-3 and TRBJ2-3, with TRBD1 as a possible D gene (6 bases). This CDR3 contains 13 residues. The V gene lost 4 bases and the J gene lost 3 bases, with 8 bases spanning the gap. The germline V gene has CDR1 LGHNA and CDR2 YSLEER. CDR3: CASSLGQTDTQYF. The CDR3 nucleotides are TGCGCCAGCAGCCTAGGACAGACAGATACGCAGTATTTT.

J is TRBJ2-5 and V is TRBV14; D is possibly TRBD2 (7 bases). Germline V gene data show CDR1 as SGHDN and CDR2 as FVKESK. The CDR3 runs 19 residues. Trimming cost V 3 bases and J 4 bases, with 27 bases left between them. The CDR3 sequence: CASSQGALGREGGRETQYF. CDR3 nucleotides: TGTGCCAGCAGCCAGGGGGCGCTGGGCAGGGAGGGCGGTCGAGAGACCCAGTACTTC.

In the case of this clone: The sample contains more than one DNA sequence encoding this CDR3. The V gene is TRBV20-1, the J gene TRBJ2-5; D is perhaps TRBD2 (7 bases). The V end lost 3 bases, the J end lost 5 bases, and 16 bases lay between the germline ends. The germline CDR1 and CDR2 sequences are DFQATT and SNEGSKA (reference sequence). CDR3 length: 14 amino acids. CDR3 sequence reads: CSASDRGAGETQYF. CDR3 DNA sequence: TGCAGTGCTAGTGATCGGGGGGCGGGGGAGACCCAGTACTTC.

This chain joins TRBV30 and TRBJ2-3; D could derive from TRBD1 or TRBD2 (5 bases each). The ends were cut back, 5 bases at V and 1 base at J, with 13 bases in the middle. Germline CDR1 is GTSNPN and CDR2 is SVGIG (reference sequence). This CDR3 region has 14 residues. The CDR3 reads CAWGTMGGTDTQYF. For the CDR3, the DNA is TGTGCCTGGGGGACCATGGGGGGCACAGATACGCAGTATTTT.

The J gene is TRBJ2-6, the V gene TRBV18, with 7 bases fitting TRBD1. Per germline, CDR1 KGHSH and CDR2 LQKENI. V lost 6 bases and J lost 4; bases outside the gene matches: 6. The CDR3 loop spans 15 amino acids. CDR3 region: CASSKDRTGANVLTF. The CDR3 coding sequence is TGTGCCAGCTCCAAGGACAGGACAGGGGCCAACGTCCTGACTTTC.

V and J are TRBV5-6 and TRBJ1-4; D gene unclear. The V gene's germline CDR1 is SGHDT and CDR2 YYEEEE. Trimming pared 2 bases from V and 4 bases from J, leaving 9 bases between. The CDR3 sequence is 14 residues long. The CDR3, as DNA: TGTGCCAGCAGCTTCGGGCGTCTTAATGAAAAACTGTTTTTT. Residues: CASSFGRLNEKLFF.

This chain links TRBV29-1 with TRBJ2-3; D ambiguous. CDR1 is SQVTM, CDR2 ANQGSEA, per germline. Trimming cost V 5 bases and J 3 bases, with 12 bases left between them. The CDR3 totals 13 residues. The CDR3 bases are TGCAGCGTTTTTCCCTCAGCAACAGATACGCAGTATTTT. Translated: CSVFPSATDTQYF.

CDR3 sequence reads: CASSLELGARNIQYF. For the CDR3, the DNA is TGTGCCAGCAGCTTAGAACTCGGGGCCCGAAACATTCAGTACTTC. This chain joins TRBV7-2 and TRBJ2-4, with D possibly called TRBD1 or TRBD2 (5 bases each). V was pared by 1 base and J by 6 bases, with 13 bases between. The CDR3 has 15 amino acids. Germline-derived CDR1 and CDR2 are SGHTA and FQGNSA.

The table lists this clone with a count of one. The chain uses TRBV15 and TRBJ1-2; D not resolved. Trimming shortened V by 2 bases and J by 6 bases, and 16 bases separated the two germline ends. Per germline, CDR1 LNHNV and CDR2 YYDKDF (reference sequence). CDR3 length equals 15 residues. Here the CDR3 DNA reads TGTGCCACCAGCAGACGGTTTGGGTCTGAGAATGGCTACACCTTC. It codes for CATSRRFGSENGYTF.

This chain joins TRBV24-1 and TRBJ1-2; TRBD1 matches at 8 bases. This CDR3 contains 15 residues. CDR1 and CDR2 from the germline V gene are KGHDR and SFDVKD. The junction had 6 bases not matched to a gene; V was cut back by 4 bases and J by 3 bases. The CDR3, as DNA: TGTGCCACCAGTGACCCGACAGGGGCCGACTATGGCTACACCTTC. Translated, it gives CATSDPTGADYGYTF.

V and J are TRBV24-1 and TRBJ2-3; D is unclear. The germline V gene encodes CDR1 KGHDR and CDR2 SFDVKD. The ends were cut back, 0 bases at V and 3 bases at J, with 9 bases in the middle. The CDR3 has 15 residues. The DNA of the CDR3 is TGTGCCACCAGTGATTTGCAACCGGGTACAGATACGCAGTATTTT. Amino acid sequence: CATSDLQPGTDTQYF.

The genes are TRBV11-3 and TRBJ2-2; no clear D. The CDR3 totals 14 residues. Trimming stripped 3 bases from V and 0 bases from J, with 5 bases between. Germline lookup yields CDR1 SGHNT and CDR2 YENEEA. In nucleotides, the CDR3 is TGTGCCAGCAGCTTTTTTTCGAACACCGGGGAGCTGTTTTTT. Translation: CASSFFSNTGELFF.

This clone has ten or more counts. This chain joins TRBV6-5 and TRBJ2-3, with a tentative D call TRBD2 (6 bases). Germline V gene data show CDR1 as MNHEY and CDR2 as SVGAGI. Trimming cost V 6 bases and J 0 bases, with 10 bases left between them. The CDR3 totals 14 residues. CDR3 amino acids: CASRTRGSTDTQYF. The CDR3 DNA follows: TGTGCCAGCAGGACCCGGGGGAGCACAGATACGCAGTATTTT.

CDR3 protein: CASSEATGTNEKLFF. CDR3 DNA sequence: TGTGCCAGCAGTGAAGCGACAGGGACTAATGAAAAACTGTTTTTT. The J gene is TRBJ1-4, the V gene TRBV6-1, with 7 bases that match TRBD1. This CDR3 contains 15 residues. Germline values: CDR1 MNHNS, CDR2 SASEGT. V lost 0 bases, J lost 2 bases, and 0 bases stayed unmatched.

The V call is TRBV2, the J call TRBJ2-3; 8 bases are a match to TRBD2. In germline, CDR1 is SNHLY, CDR2 FYNNEI. The junction had 5 bases not matched to a gene; V was cut back by 4 bases and J by 2 bases. The CDR3 is made up of 15 amino acids. CDR3 DNA sequence: TGTGCCAGCAGTGCCAGCGGGGGACCCACAGATACGCAGTATTTT. It encodes CASSASGGPTDTQYF.

The chain carries TRBV21-1 and TRBJ2-3; the D call in the table, TRBD2, was not verified against the DNA. TRBV21-1 is a documented pseudogene. The CDR3 sequence is 16 residues long. The CDR3 region has the DNA TGTGCCAGCAGCACAACTAGCGGGGGGGCGTCAGATACGCAGTATTTT. Amino acids: CASSTTSGGASDTQYF.

The chain uses TRBV24-1 and TRBJ2-1; a possible D gene is TRBD1 (7 bases). Germline values: CDR1 KGHDR, CDR2 SFDVKD. Trimming cost V 7 bases and J 7 bases, with 13 bases left between them. The CDR3 has 13 amino acids. The CDR3 loop is CATSGAGGNEQFF. The DNA for the CDR3 is TGTGCCACCAGCGGGGCAGGGGGGAATGAGCAGTTCTTC.

The rearrangement uses TRBV11-1 and TRBJ1-2; TRBD1 matches 7 bases. This CDR3 has 15 amino acids. Germline loops: CDR1 SGHAT, CDR2 FQDESV (reference sequence). V lost 5 bases and J lost 5; bases outside the gene matches: 11. CDR3 DNA: TGTGCCAGCAGCGTCCTGGACAGGATTGGGTATGGCTACACCTTC. Translating it yields CASSVLDRIGYGYTF.